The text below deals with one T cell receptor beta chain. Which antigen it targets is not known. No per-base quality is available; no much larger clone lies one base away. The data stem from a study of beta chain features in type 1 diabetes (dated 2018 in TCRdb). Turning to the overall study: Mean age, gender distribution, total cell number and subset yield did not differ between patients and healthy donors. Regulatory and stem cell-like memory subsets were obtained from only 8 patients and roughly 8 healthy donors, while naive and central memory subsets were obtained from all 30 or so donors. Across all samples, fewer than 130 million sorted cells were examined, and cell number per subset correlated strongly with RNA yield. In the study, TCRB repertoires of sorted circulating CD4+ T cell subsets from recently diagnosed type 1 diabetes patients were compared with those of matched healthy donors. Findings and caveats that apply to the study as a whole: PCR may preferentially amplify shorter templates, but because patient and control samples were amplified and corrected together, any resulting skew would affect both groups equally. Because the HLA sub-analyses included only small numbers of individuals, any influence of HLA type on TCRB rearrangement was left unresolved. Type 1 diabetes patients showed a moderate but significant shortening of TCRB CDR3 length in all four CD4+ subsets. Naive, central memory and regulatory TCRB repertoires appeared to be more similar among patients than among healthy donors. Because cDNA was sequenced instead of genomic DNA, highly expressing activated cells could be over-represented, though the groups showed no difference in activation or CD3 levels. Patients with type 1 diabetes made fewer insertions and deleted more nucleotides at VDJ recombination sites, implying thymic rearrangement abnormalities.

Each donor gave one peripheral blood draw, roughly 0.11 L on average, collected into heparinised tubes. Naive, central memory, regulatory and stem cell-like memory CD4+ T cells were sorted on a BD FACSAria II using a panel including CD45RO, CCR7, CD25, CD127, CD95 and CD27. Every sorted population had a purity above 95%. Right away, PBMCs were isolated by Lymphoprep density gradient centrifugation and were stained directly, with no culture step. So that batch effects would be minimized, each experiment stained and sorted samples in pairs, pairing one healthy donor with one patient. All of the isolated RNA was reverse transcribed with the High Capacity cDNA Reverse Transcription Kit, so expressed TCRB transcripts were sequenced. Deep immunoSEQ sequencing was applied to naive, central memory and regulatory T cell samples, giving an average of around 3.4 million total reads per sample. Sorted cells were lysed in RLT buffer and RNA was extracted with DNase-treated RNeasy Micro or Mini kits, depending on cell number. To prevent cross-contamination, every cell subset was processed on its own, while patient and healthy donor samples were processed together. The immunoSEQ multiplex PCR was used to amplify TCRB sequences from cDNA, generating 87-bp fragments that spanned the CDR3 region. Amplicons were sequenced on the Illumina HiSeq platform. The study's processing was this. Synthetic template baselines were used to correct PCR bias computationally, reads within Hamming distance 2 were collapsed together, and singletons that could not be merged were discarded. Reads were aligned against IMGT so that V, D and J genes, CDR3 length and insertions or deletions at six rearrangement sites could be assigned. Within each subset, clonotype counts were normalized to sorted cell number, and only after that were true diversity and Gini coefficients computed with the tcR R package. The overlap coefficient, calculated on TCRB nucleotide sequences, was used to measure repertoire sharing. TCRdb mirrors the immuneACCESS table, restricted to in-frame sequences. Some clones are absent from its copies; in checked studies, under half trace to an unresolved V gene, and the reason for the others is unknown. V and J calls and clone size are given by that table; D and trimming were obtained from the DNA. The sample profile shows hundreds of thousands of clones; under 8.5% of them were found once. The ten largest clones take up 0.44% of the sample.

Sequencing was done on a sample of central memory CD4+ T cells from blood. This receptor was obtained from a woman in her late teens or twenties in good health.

The encoded CDR3 is CASSPTTTSGSLYEQYF. DNA sequence: TGTGCCAGCAGTCCGACCACTACTAGCGGGAGTTTGTACGAGCAGTACTTC. The chain employs TRBV27 and TRBJ2-7; 11 bases in the middle match TRBD2. CDR1 is given as MNHEY and CDR2 as SMNVEV, both from the germline V gene (reference sequence). From the cysteine through the phenylalanine, the CDR3 covers 17 amino acids. Kept here is only the CDR3 DNA, which spans 51 bases and is read in frame from base 1. V and J are trimmed by 5 bases and 4 bases, and the gene matches miss 13 bases of the junction.